The rows below give T cell receptor beta chains drawn from one sample of a study of T cell responses to AZD1222 COVID-19 vaccine. Generated by immunoSEQ multiplex PCR, the TCRdb table keeps only in-frame clones and is missing some. The sample holds 95,000 to 150,000 clones; 90% are singletons and the top ten take 6% to 9%. The input for sequencing was peripheral blood, taken on day 0 of AZD1222 vaccination. The source is an adult in good health. Each CDR3 is given with its conserved first and last residue. D genes are given only for firm matches. Some rows have no size entry. The others give once, few or many, or a class for an expanded clone.

>TRBJ1-1|.|TRBD1|TRBV6-5
TGTGCCAGCAGGTCCGGGACAGGAGACACTGAAGCTTTCTTT
CASRSGTGDTEAFF
>TRBJ1-2|.|.|TRBV21-1
TGTGCCAGCCTGACTGAGAGAGGTGAGGATGGCTACACCTTC
CASLTERGEDGYTF
>TRBJ1-5|.|.|TRBV6-2/TRBV6-3
TGTGCCAGCAGTTACGGAGATGATCAGCCCCAGCATTTT
CASSYGDDQPQHF
>TRBJ2-5|.|TRBD2|TRBV29-1
TGCAGCGCGACCCCCCTAGCGGGAGGAGAGACCCAGTACTTC
CSATPLAGGETQYF
>TRBJ1-5|.|TRBD1|TRBV24-1
TGTGCCACCGGACAGGTTGATCGTCAGCCCCAGCATTTT
CATGQVDRQPQHF
>TRBJ2-3|once|.|TRBV2
TGTGCCAGCAGTGTGACCCGGCCAGGTACGCAGTATTTT
CASSVTRPGTQYF
>TRBJ2-7|.|TRBD1|TRBV29-1
TGCAGCGTTGGGACCCGGACAGGCCATCTGGATGCCGGGCAGTACTTC
CSVGTRTGHLDAGQYF
>TRBJ1-5|.|.|TRBV18
TGTGCCAGCTCACAGGGACCTCGGAAGGGTCAGCCCCAGCATTTT
CASSQGPRKGQPQHF
>TRBJ2-3|.|.|TRBV28
TGTGCCAGCAGTTTACAGGGTGTAGATACGCAGTATTTT
CASSLQGVDTQYF
>TRBJ1-5|.|.|TRBV10-3
TGTGCCATCAGTGATCGAACGGGGCCCCAGCATTTT
CAISDRTGPQHF
>TRBJ2-7|.|.|TRBV2
TGTGCCAGCACCCCCCGGCCTTCATCCTACGAGCAGTACTTC
CASTPRPSSYEQYF
>TRBJ1-2|.|.|TRBV7-2
TGTGCCAGCAGCTCGTACATTGGAACCAACTATGGCTACACCTTC
CASSSYIGTNYGYTF
>TRBJ2-2|.|TRBD2|TRBV7-2
TGTGCCAGCAGCTTAGTAGCTAGCGGGAACACCGGGGAGCTGTTTTTT
CASSLVASGNTGELFF
>TRBJ2-7|.|.|TRBV25-1
TGTGCCAGCAGCCCGGTGAGGGCCCCCTACGAGCAGTACTTC
CASSPVRAPYEQYF
>TRBJ1-3|.|.|TRBV2
TGTGCCAGCAGTGAAGGGACAGTGGGAAACACCATATATTTT
CASSEGTVGNTIYF
>TRBJ2-3|.|.|TRBV5-5
TGTGCCAGCAGCTTGAAAGTTAGCACAGATACGCAGTATTTT
CASSLKVSTDTQYF
>TRBJ1-4|.|TRBD1|TRBV7-2
TGTGCCAGCAGGGCAGACAGGGGCGGTGAAAAACTGTTTTTT
CASRADRGGEKLFF
>TRBJ2-7|.|.|TRBV7-8
TGTGCCAGCAGCTTTGACCGGGACCCTGGTTACGAGCAGTACTTC
CASSFDRDPGYEQYF
>TRBJ1-6|.|.|TRBV6-4
TGTGCCAGCAGTGAATGGGGGGGTGAGTCACCCCTCCACTTT
CASSEWGGESPLHF
>TRBJ2-1|.|TRBD2|TRBV6-5
TGTGCCAGCAGTTACTCGGAGCGGGAGGTAGAAGAGCAGTTCTTC
CASSYSEREVEEQFF
>TRBJ2-3|.|.|TRBV6-2/TRBV6-3
TGTGCCAGCAGTTACACCCCCCAGGAATGGGCGGCTACGGATACGCAGTATTTT
CASSYTPQEWAATDTQYF
>TRBJ2-7|.|TRBD2|TRBV6-5
TGTGCCAGCAGCCCCGGACTAGCGGGCACCTACGAGCAGTACTTC
CASSPGLAGTYEQYF
>TRBJ2-3|.|TRBD1|TRBV29-1
TGCAGCGTATTTAGGACAGGGGTTTTCACAGATACGCAGTATTTT
CSVFRTGVFTDTQYF
>TRBJ2-1|.|TRBD2|TRBV5-4
TGTGCCAGCAGCTTCGAACGGGAGGGCCGTCATGAGCAGTTCTTC
CASSFEREGRHEQFF
>TRBJ2-3|.|TRBD2|TRBV2
TGTGCCAGCAAATCGACTAGCGGGAGGTTTCCTAGCACAGATACGCAGTATTTT
CASKSTSGRFPSTDTQYF
>TRBJ1-3|.|.|TRBV6-5
TGTGCCAGCACCCCCGGGACAAAAGCTGGAAACACCATATATTTT
CASTPGTKAGNTIYF
>TRBJ2-7|.|.|TRBV28
TGTGCCAGCAGTCAACCCACCCGAGGGCAGGGCAACGAGCAGTACTTC
CASSQPTRGQGNEQYF
>TRBJ2-4|once|.|TRBV7-7
TGTGCTAGCAGCTTAAGAAGGCGGTTTGCGACCAAAAACATTCAGTACTTC
CASSLRRRFATKNIQYF
>TRBJ2-6|.|TRBD1|TRBV19
TGTGCCAGTAGTAGGTGGACAGGGGCTGGGGCCAACGTCCTGACTTTC
CASSRWTGAGANVLTF
>TRBJ2-3|.|.|TRBV19
TGTGCCAGTAGTATGGGGCTCGGGCCTCACACAGATACGCAGTATTTT
CASSMGLGPHTDTQYF
>TRBJ2-3|once|TRBD2|TRBV6-2/TRBV6-3
TGTGCCAGCAGTTACAACTCACGACTAGCGGGTTCCACAGATACGCAGTATTTT
CASSYNSRLAGSTDTQYF
>TRBJ2-1|.|.|TRBV7-9
TGTGCCAGCAGCTTCGGGGCGGACAATGAGCAGTTCTTC
CASSFGADNEQFF
>TRBJ2-5|.|.|TRBV10-2
TGCGCCAGCAGTGGTCGGCTTCAAGAGACCCAGTACTTC
CASSGRLQETQYF
>TRBJ1-5|.|TRBD1|TRBV27
TGTGCCAGGGCGGAAAGACAGGGAAGTCAGCCCCAGCATTTT
CARAERQGSQPQHF
>TRBJ1-6|.|.|TRBV2
TGTGCCAGCAATCGGGGACCCGATAATTCACCCCTCCACTTT
CASNRGPDNSPLHF
>TRBJ1-2|.|.|TRBV28
TGTGCCAGCAGTTTAGTCCAGCCGACGTATGGCTACACCTTC
CASSLVQPTYGYTF
>TRBJ1-5|.|.|TRBV27
TGTGCCAGCAGTTTAGGAGGCAGCCAGCCCCAGCATTTT
CASSLGGSQPQHF
>TRBJ2-2|.|TRBD2|TRBV7-8
TGTGCCAGCAGAAAAGCGGGAGGGCGCACCGGGGAGCTGTTTTTT
CASRKAGGRTGELFF
>TRBJ1-2|.|.|TRBV28
TGTGCCAGCAGTCCCCGGGGCAGGCTTTATGGCTACACCTTC
CASSPRGRLYGYTF